A single sample gave rise to the 18 T cell receptor beta chains below, sequenced in a study of T cell changes during pregnancy in multiple sclerosis. Measured with immunoSEQ multiplex PCR; TCRdb has only the in-frame clones, and not every one. The sample gives 80,000 to 100,000 clones, about nine tenths of which show up once; over 1.5% is in the top ten. Sample: peripheral blood, taken after pregnancy. These receptors all come from a female donor in good health, enrolled as a control in a pregnancy study.

As concerns this clone: Other nucleotide sequences from this sample produce the same CDR3. The V gene is TRBV4-3, the J gene TRBJ2-7; D uncertain. Germline V lookup: CDR1 LGHNA, CDR2 YSLEER. V was trimmed by 0 bases and J by 1 base, leaving 7 bases between them. This CDR3 spans 14 amino acids. The CDR3 region has the DNA TGCGCCAGCAGCCAAGATAGGAGTTCCTACGAGCAGTACTTC. This encodes CASSQDRSSYEQYF.

The chain carries TRBV4-1 and TRBJ2-3, with 9 bases aligning to TRBD2. After removal of 4 bases from V and 0 bases from J, the junction contained 5 bases not matched to a gene. Per the germline V gene, CDR1 is MGHRA and CDR2 is YSYEKL. CDR3 size: 16 residues. The CDR3 spells CASSPSLAGSTDTQYF. CDR3 nucleotides: TGCGCCAGCAGCCCGTCCCTAGCGGGGAGCACAGATACGCAGTATTTT.

Only one count was recorded for this clone. V usage is TRBV5-1 and J usage is TRBJ2-3; the D gene is possibly TRBD1 (5 bases). The CDR3 extends over 16 amino acids. Trimming took off 4 bases at V and 1 base at J, with 16 bases between the two ends. Germline V gene lookup returns CDR1 SGHRS and CDR2 YFSETQ. This CDR3 is CASSLGTGGGTDTQYF. CDR3 sequence (DNA): TGCGCCAGCAGCCTTGGAACAGGTGGTGGCACAGATACGCAGTATTTT.

The gene calls are TRBV5-6 and TRBJ1-1; D unresolved. The CDR3 has 15 amino acids. Trimming removed 2 bases at V and 1 base at J, with 12 bases between. CDR1 is SGHDT, CDR2 YYEEEE, per germline. The CDR3 reads CASSLVPGKNTEAFF. In DNA, the CDR3 is TGTGCCAGCAGCTTAGTCCCAGGAAAGAACACTGAAGCTTTCTTT.

V is TRBV27 and J is TRBJ1-1, with D perhaps TRBD1 (5 bases). Germline V gene data show CDR1 as MNHEY and CDR2 as SMNVEV (reference sequence). The CDR3 loop spans 15 amino acids. Trimming shortened V by 2 bases and J by 4 bases, and 14 bases separated the two germline ends. CDR3 sequence: CASSLGGVGGTEAFF. In DNA form, the CDR3 reads TGTGCCAGCAGTTTAGGGGGGGTCGGGGGCACTGAAGCTTTCTTT.

V gene TRBV7-2 combines with J gene TRBJ1-1; 8 bases map to TRBD1. This CDR3 has 15 residues. The germline V gene has CDR1 SGHTA and CDR2 FQGNSA. V lost 5 bases, J lost 5 bases, and 10 bases stayed unmatched. For the CDR3, the DNA is TGTGCCAGCAGCACAACAGGGGGGCACAGGACTGAAGCTTTCTTT. Translation gives CASSTTGGHRTEAFF. The entire variable domain, with the rest obtained from reference TRBV7-2 and TRBJ1-1, is as follows: GAGVSQSPSNKVTEKGKDVELRCDPISGHTALYWYRQSLGQGLEFLIYFQGNSAPDKSGLPSDRFSAERTGGSVSTLTIQRTQQEDSAVYLCASSTTGGHRTEAFFGQGTRLTVV.

V gene TRBV6-1 combines with J gene TRBJ1-1; D remains unclear. The CDR3 runs 15 residues. With 2 bases removed from V and 4 bases from J, the gap between germline ends came to 14 bases. Per the germline V gene, CDR1 is MNHNS and CDR2 is SASEGT. The CDR3 bases are TGTGCCAGCAGTGAAAGTCTTGACTTAGCCACTGAAGCTTTCTTT. Translating gives CASSESLDLATEAFF.

The V and J genes are TRBV27 and TRBJ1-2; 7 bases align to TRBD1. V was clipped by 5 bases and J by 5 bases; unmatched bases: 11. CDR1 is MNHEY, CDR2 SMNVEV, per germline (reference sequence). This CDR3 region has 15 residues. The CDR3 DNA follows: TGTGCCAGCAGTCCAAGGGGGCGAACACCTTATGGCTACACCTTC. Residues: CASSPRGRTPYGYTF.

This clone came up once. This rearrangement joins TRBV18 to TRBJ2-5; TRBD2 is a possible D gene (6 bases). The CDR3 extends over 17 amino acids. Trimming pared 8 bases from V and 0 bases from J, leaving 22 bases between. Germline loops: CDR1 KGHSH, CDR2 LQKENI. For the CDR3, the DNA is TGTGCCAGCGCAAAAGGCGGAGGGGCCCGAAACCAAGAGACCCAGTACTTC. This codes for CASAKGGGARNQETQYF.

The chain carries TRBV4-3 and TRBJ1-2; 8 bases match TRBD1. The CDR3 contains 16 residues. CDR1 and CDR2 (germline): LGHNA, YSLEER. The V gene end was trimmed by 4 bases and the J gene end by 3 bases; junction bases not matched to a gene: 10. CDR3 sequence reads: CASSPNTGQGYYGYTF. For the CDR3, the DNA is TGCGCCAGCAGCCCTAACACCGGACAGGGATACTATGGCTACACCTTC.

This rearrangement joins TRBV7-2 to TRBJ2-7; 9 bases fit TRBD2. The V gene end was trimmed by 4 bases and the J gene end by 5 bases; junction bases not matched to a gene: 18. This CDR3 comprises 18 residues. Looked up from germline, CDR1 is SGHTA and CDR2 is FQGNSA. The CDR3 is CASSSQGLSGGLPNEQYF. DNA for the CDR3: TGTGCCAGCAGCTCCCAGGGGCTTAGCGGGGGCCTGCCCAACGAGCAGTACTTC.

In this sample, this clone turned up once. The chain has TRBV5-1 and TRBJ2-2; no reliable D call. This CDR3 has 12 residues. V lost 2 bases to trimming and J lost 4 bases, with 3 bases between them. The germline CDR1 and CDR2 sequences are SGHRS and YFSETQ. The CDR3 DNA sequence: TGCGCCAGCAGCTTCGGCACCGGGGAGCTGTTTTTT. The encoded protein is CASSFGTGELFF.

The gene calls are TRBV30 and TRBJ1-5; D unclear. In germline, CDR1 is GTSNPN, CDR2 SVGIG (reference sequence). The CDR3 spans 13 residues. The germline V and J ends were trimmed by 1 base and 3 bases, with 7 bases remaining between them. The CDR3 sequence: CAWSAGNNQPQHF. CDR3 bases: TGTGCCTGGAGTGCCGGGAACAATCAGCCCCAGCATTTT. The variable domain in full, completed from reference TRBV30 and TRBJ1-5, reads SQTIHQWPATLVQPVGSPLSLECTVEGTSNPNLYWYRQAAGRGLQLLFYSVGIGQISSEVPQNLSASRPQDRQFILSSKKLLLSDSGFYLCAWSAGNNQPQHFGDGTRLSIL.

The rearrangement links TRBV28 to TRBJ2-5; 9 positions agree with TRBD1. The ends lost 2 bases at V and 5 bases at J; junction bases unmatched: 21. CDR1 and CDR2 (germline): MDHEN, SYDVKM. The CDR3 loop spans 20 amino acids. CDR3 amino acids: CASSLRPPGTGMSLSETQYF. The DNA of the CDR3 is TGTGCCAGCAGTTTAAGACCCCCCGGGACAGGGATGTCCTTATCGGAGACCCAGTACTTC.

J is TRBJ1-2 and V is TRBV5-4; D unresolved. With 6 bases removed from V and 3 bases from J, the gap between germline ends came to 12 bases. The germline V gene encodes CDR1 SGHNT and CDR2 YYREEE (reference sequence). CDR3 length: 13 residues. CDR3 DNA sequence: TGTGCCAGCACCCCCTTTCGGGACTATGGCTACACCTTC. The encoded protein is CASTPFRDYGYTF.

The chain combines TRBV2 with TRBJ1-1, with a tentative D call TRBD1 (6 bases). The CDR3 totals 13 residues. V lost 10 bases and J 4 bases, leaving 16 bases between the germline ends. The germline gives CDR1 SNHLY, CDR2 FYNNEI. The CDR3 sequence is CATQKQGTTEAFF. CDR3 DNA sequence: TGTGCCACCCAGAAACAGGGCACCACTGAAGCTTTCTTT.

The chain links TRBV29-1 to TRBJ1-2, with D tentatively TRBD1 (5 bases). This CDR3 is built from 11 residues. The germline CDR1 and CDR2 sequences are SQVTM and ANQGSEA. The V gene lost 6 bases and the J gene lost 7 bases, with 12 bases spanning the gap. The CDR3 is CSVPGRGGYTF. CDR3 in DNA: TGCAGCGTGCCCGGAAGGGGTGGCTACACCTTC.

The chain joins TRBV21-1 to TRBJ2-7; no DNA check was done on the table's D call, TRBD1. TRBV21-1 is deemed a pseudogene. The CDR3 is made up of 21 amino acids. The CDR3 nucleotides read TGTGCCAGCACCTGGACAGGGTGCGGAAGCATGAACCCGAACCCAGCCTACGAGCAGTACTTC. Translation gives CASTWTGCGSMNPNPAYEQYF.